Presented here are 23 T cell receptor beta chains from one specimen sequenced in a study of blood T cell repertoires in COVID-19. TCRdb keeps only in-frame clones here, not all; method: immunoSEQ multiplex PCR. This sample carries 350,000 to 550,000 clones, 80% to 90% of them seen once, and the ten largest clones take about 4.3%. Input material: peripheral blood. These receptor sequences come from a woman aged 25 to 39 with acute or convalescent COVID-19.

The CDR3 is CASSEMDRATELFF. DNA of the CDR3: TGTGCCAGCAGCGAAATGGACAGGGCCACCGAGCTGTTTTTT. V is TRBV5-6 and J is TRBJ2-2, with 8 bases lining up with TRBD1. CDR1 is SGHDT, CDR2 YYEEEE, per germline. This CDR3 spans 14 amino acids. V shed 4 bases, J shed 11 bases, and the junction held 10 bases outside the gene matches.

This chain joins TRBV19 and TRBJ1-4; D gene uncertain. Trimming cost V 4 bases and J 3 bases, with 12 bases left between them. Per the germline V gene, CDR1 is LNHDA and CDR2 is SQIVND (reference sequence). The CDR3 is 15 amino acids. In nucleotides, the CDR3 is TGTGCCAGTAGTAGCGCAGCGAGACCTAATGAAAAACTGTTTTTT. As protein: CASSSAARPNEKLFF.

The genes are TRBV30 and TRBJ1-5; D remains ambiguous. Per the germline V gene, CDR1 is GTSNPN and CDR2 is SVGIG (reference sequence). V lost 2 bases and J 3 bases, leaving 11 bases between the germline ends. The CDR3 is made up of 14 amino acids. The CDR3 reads CAWSRGSPNQPQHF. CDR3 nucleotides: TGTGCCTGGAGTAGAGGGAGCCCCAATCAGCCCCAGCATTTT.

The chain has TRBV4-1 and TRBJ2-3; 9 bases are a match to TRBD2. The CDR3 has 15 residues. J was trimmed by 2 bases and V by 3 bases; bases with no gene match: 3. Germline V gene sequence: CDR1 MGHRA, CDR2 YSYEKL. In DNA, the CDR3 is TGCGCCAGCAGCCAGGGCGGGGGGGACACAGATACGCAGTATTTT. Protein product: CASSQGGGDTDTQYF.

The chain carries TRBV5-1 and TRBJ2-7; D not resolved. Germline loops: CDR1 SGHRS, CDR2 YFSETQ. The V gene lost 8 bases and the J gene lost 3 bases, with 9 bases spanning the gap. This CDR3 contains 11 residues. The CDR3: CASSQDYEQYF. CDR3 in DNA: TGCGCCAGTAGTCAGGACTACGAGCAGTACTTC.

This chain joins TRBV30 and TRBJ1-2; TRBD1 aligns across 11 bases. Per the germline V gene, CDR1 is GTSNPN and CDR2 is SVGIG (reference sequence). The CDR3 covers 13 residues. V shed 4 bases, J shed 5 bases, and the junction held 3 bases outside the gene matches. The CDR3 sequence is CAWTRDRGYGYTF. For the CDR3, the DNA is TGTGCCTGGACCCGGGACAGGGGGTATGGCTACACCTTC.

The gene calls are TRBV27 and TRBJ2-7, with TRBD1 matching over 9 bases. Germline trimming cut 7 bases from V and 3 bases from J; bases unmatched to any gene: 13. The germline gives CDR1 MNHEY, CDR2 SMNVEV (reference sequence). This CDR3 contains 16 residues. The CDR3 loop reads CASNPDRGGSGYEQYF. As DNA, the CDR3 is TGTGCCAGCAACCCGGACAGGGGAGGGTCGGGCTACGAGCAGTACTTC.

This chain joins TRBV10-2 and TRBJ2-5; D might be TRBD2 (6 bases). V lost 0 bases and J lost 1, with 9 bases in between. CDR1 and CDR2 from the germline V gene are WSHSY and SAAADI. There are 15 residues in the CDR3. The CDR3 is CASSESRGPQETQYF. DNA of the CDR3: TGCGCCAGCAGTGAGTCGCGGGGCCCCCAAGAGACCCAGTACTTC.

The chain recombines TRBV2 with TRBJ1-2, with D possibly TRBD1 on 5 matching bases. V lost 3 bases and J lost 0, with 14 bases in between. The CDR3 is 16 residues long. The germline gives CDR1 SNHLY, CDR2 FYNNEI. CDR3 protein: CASSEDPRVPNYGYTF. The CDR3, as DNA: TGTGCCAGCAGTGAGGACCCCAGGGTACCTAACTATGGCTACACCTTC.

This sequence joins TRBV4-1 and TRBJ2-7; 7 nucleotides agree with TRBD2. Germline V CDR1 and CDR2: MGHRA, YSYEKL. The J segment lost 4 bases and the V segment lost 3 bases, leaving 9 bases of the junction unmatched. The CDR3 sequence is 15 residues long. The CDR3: CASSQERDGVYEQYF. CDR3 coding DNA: TGCGCCAGCAGCCAGGAGCGGGACGGTGTTTACGAGCAGTACTTC.

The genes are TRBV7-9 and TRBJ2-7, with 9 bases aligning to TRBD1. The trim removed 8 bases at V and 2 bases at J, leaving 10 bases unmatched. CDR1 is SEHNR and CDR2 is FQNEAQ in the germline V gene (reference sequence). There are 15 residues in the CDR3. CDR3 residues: CASGQGDRVAYEQYF. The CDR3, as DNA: TGTGCCAGCGGCCAAGGGGACAGGGTCGCCTACGAGCAGTACTTC.

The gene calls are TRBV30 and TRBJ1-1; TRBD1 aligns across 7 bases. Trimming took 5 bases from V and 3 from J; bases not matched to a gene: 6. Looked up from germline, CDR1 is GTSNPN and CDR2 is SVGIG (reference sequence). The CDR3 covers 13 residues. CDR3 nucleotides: TGTGCCTGGCTACAGGGGTGGGACACTGAAGCTTTCTTT. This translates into CAWLQGWDTEAFF.

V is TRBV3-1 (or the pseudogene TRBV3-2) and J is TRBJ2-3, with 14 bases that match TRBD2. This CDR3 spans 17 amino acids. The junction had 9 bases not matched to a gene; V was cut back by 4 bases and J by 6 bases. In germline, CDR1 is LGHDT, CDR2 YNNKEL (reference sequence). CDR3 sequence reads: CASSPRLAGGLMDTQYF. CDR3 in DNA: TGTGCCAGCAGCCCTCGACTAGCGGGGGGGTTGATGGATACGCAGTATTTT.

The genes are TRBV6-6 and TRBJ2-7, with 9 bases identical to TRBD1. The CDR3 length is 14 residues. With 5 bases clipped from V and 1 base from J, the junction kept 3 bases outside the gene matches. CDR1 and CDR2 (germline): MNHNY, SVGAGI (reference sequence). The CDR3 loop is CASSTGTGSYEQYF. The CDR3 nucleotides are TGTGCCAGCAGTACTGGGACAGGGTCCTACGAGCAGTACTTC.

Here the CDR3 reads CASRLSWRGLYEQYF. As DNA, the CDR3 is TGTGCCAGCAGATTAAGCTGGAGAGGACTCTACGAGCAGTACTTC. This chain uses TRBV6-5 with TRBJ2-7; D perhaps matches TRBD2 (5 bases). Trimming pared 6 bases from V and 3 bases from J, leaving 18 bases between. From germline, CDR1 is MNHEY and CDR2 SVGAGI. This CDR3 has 15 residues.

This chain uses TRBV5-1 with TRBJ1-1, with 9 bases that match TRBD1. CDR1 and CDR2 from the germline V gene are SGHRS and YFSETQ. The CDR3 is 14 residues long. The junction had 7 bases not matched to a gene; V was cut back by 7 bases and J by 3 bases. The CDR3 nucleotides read TGCGCCAGCGGAGGACAGGGGCTTGACACTGAAGCTTTCTTT. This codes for CASGGQGLDTEAFF.

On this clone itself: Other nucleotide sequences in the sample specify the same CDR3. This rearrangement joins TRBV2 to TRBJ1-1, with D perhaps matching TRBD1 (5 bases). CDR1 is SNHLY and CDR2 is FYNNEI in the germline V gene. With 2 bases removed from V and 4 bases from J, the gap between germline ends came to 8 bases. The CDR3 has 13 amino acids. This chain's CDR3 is CASSEQGGTEAFF. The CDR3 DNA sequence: TGTGCCAGCAGTGAACAGGGAGGCACTGAAGCTTTCTTT.

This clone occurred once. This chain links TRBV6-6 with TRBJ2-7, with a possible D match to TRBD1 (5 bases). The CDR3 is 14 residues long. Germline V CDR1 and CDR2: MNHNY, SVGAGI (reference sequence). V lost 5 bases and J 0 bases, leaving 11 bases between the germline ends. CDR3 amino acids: CASSADSHSYEQYF. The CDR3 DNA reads TGTGCCAGCAGTGCTGACAGCCACTCCTACGAGCAGTACTTC.

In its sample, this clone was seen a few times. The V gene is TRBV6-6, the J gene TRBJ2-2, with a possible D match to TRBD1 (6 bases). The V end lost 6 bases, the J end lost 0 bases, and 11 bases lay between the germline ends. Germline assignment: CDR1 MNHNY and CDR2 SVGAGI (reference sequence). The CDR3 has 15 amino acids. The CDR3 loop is CASRTRTANTGELFF. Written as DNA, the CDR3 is TGTGCCAGCAGGACGCGGACAGCGAACACCGGGGAGCTGTTTTTT.

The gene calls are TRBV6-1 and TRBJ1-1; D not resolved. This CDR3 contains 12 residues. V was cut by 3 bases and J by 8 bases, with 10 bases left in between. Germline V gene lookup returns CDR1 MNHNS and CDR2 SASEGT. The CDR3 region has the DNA TGTGCCAGCAGTGAGTTCGTCCGGGAAGCTTTCTTT. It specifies CASSEFVREAFF.

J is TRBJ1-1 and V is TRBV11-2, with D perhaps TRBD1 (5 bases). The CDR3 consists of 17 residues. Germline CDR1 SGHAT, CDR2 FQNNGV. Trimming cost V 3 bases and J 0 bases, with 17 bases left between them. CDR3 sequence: CASSLGGLRWMNTEAFF. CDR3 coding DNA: TGTGCCAGCAGCTTGGGGGGTCTGAGATGGATGAACACTGAAGCTTTCTTT.

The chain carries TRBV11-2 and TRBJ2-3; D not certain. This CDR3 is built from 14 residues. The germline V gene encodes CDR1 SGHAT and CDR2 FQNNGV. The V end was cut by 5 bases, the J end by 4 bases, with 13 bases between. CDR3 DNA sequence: TGTGCCAGCAGCCCGAACCTAGTTCCAGATACGCAGTATTTT. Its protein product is CASSPNLVPDTQYF.

This chain's CDR3 is CASRRGTDNYNYGYTF. DNA for the CDR3: TGCGCCAGCAGACGGGGGACAGACAATTATAACTATGGCTACACCTTC. The V call is TRBV5-1, the J call TRBJ1-2, with 7 bases lining up with TRBD1. V was clipped by 5 bases and J by 1 base; unmatched bases: 11. This CDR3 spans 16 amino acids. Germline lookup yields CDR1 SGHRS and CDR2 YFSETQ.